Listed below are T cell receptor beta chains from one sample, sequenced in a study of CD8 T cells in Susac syndrome. Each CDR3 protein is one row after TCRdb ran MiXCR on the immunoSEQ multiplex PCR reads. The sample holds some 130,000 distinct CDR3 sequences, less than 95% seen once. Specimen: CD4+ T cells from PBMCs. These receptor sequences come from a human donor with multiple sclerosis. The CDR3 runs from the conserved cysteine through the conserved F or W. A D gene is named only where the DNA matches it firmly. Clone size is given for some rows only: seen once, a few or many times, or a class if the clone is expanded.

CDR3 DNA | CDR3 protein | clone size | J gene | D gene | V gene
TGTGCCAGCAGCGGGGGACTAGCGGGAGACGGGTCCTACAATGAGCAGTTCTTC | CASSGGLAGDGSYNEQFF | - | TRBJ2-1 | TRBD2 | TRBV5-6
TGTGCCAGCAGCGTAGCTGAAGTAGCGGGGGGGTGGGATACGCAGTATTTT | CASSVAEVAGGWDTQYF | - | TRBJ2-3 | TRBD2 | TRBV9
TGTGCCAGCAAAGCAATCATGAACACTGAAGCTTTCTTT | CASKAIMNTEAFF | - | TRBJ1-1 | - | TRBV6-5
TGTGCCAGCTCACCACGGGAGGGTTCCAATGAGCAGTTCTTC | CASSPREGSNEQFF | - | TRBJ2-1 | TRBD2 | TRBV18
TGTGCCAGCTATCCAGTTAACTATGGCTACACCTTC | CASYPVNYGYTF | - | TRBJ1-2 | - | TRBV18
TGTGCCAGCAGTGTACAGGGACGTAGCAATCAGCCCCAGCATTTT | CASSVQGRSNQPQHF | - | TRBJ1-5 | - | TRBV27
TGTGCCAGCAGTTCAATTTCCGGGACAGAATACTACAATGAGCAGTTCTTC | CASSSISGTEYYNEQFF | - | TRBJ2-1 | TRBD1 | TRBV6-5
TGTGCCTGGAGTTCTGGCACAGATACGCAGTATTTT | CAWSSGTDTQYF | - | TRBJ2-3 | - | TRBV30
TGTGCCAGCTCCCCTGGACAGGAGTATGAAAAACTGTTTTTT | CASSPGQEYEKLFF | - | TRBJ1-4 | TRBD1 | TRBV18
TGTGCCAGCAGCTCCTACCGGGAAGATGGCTACACCTTC | CASSSYREDGYTF | - | TRBJ1-2 | - | TRBV7-9
TGTGCCAGCGGTGGAGGGGTTACTGAAGCTTTCTTT | CASGGGVTEAFF | - | TRBJ1-1 | - | TRBV6-5
TGCAGCGTTGAAGCGACACTGGGACAGAAAGAAAGGAGGTATGGCTACACCTTC | CSVEATLGQKERRYGYTF | - | TRBJ1-2 | TRBD1 | TRBV29-1
TGCAGCGTCCCGGCGGGGCAGGGGGTCCCCTACAGCGAGCAGTACTTC | CSVPAGQGVPYSEQYF | - | TRBJ2-7 | - | TRBV29-1
TGTGCCAGCGCGACGGGGTCCAGCCAGCCCCAGCATTTT | CASATGSSQPQHF | - | TRBJ1-5 | - | TRBV6-5
TGCAGCGTTCGGCTCAAGTACCAAGAGACCCAGTACTTC | CSVRLKYQETQYF | once | TRBJ2-5 | - | TRBV29-1
TGTGCCAGCAGTTCCACAGGGGGCGGACTCCCTAACTATGGCTACACCTTC | CASSSTGGGLPNYGYTF | - | TRBJ1-2 | TRBD1 | TRBV27
TGTGCCAGCCATGACGGGGAAGCTTTCTTT | CASHDGEAFF | - | TRBJ1-1 | - | TRBV2
TGCAGCGTCCGGGGGGACAGCAATGAGCAGTTCTTC | CSVRGDSNEQFF | - | TRBJ2-1 | - | TRBV29-1
TGTGCCAGCAGCTGGCAGGGACTAGCGCCTTACAATGAGCAGTTCTTC | CASSWQGLAPYNEQFF | - | TRBJ2-1 | TRBD2 | TRBV5-6
TGTGCCAGCAGCCCGAAGGGAGGGGGTAGCTTCTACGAGCAGTACTTC | CASSPKGGGSFYEQYF | - | TRBJ2-7 | - | TRBV7-2